This T cell receptor beta chain was sequenced during a study of cytomegalovirus exposure and HLA in healthy donors. Study observations and caveats: In vitro experiments confirmed that three CMV-associated chains were specific for CMV antigens.

13 Jbeta primers and 60 Vbeta primers were used for the PCR. The method was immunoSEQ multiplex PCR; TCRdb's version includes in-frame clones alone and lacks a portion of them. The sample consists of fewer than 250,000 clones, roughly 82% of them appearing once. This clone was counted between two and nine times. Its antigen is still unknown. The ends lost 4 bases at V and 1 base at J; junction bases unmatched: 6. In germline, CDR1 is MNHEY, CDR2 SVGAGI. The CDR3 loop spans 15 amino acids. The V and J genes are TRBV6-5 and TRBJ1-1; 7 nucleotides line up with TRBD1. The receptor was derived from a middle-aged man in good health and CMV-seropositive. The specimen sequenced was PBMCs. The CDR3 DNA sequence: TGTGCCAGCAGTTCTTACAGGGGACGGAACACTGAAGCTTTCTTT. This codes for CASSSYRGRNTEAFF.